Listed below are T cell receptor beta chains from one sample, sequenced in a study of cytomegalovirus exposure and HLA in healthy donors. Some clones are missing from TCRdb's copy, which holds only in-frame ones; the method was immunoSEQ multiplex PCR. The table shows about 130,000 clones, with approximately 83% occurring only once. The specimen was PBMCs. The receptors here all came from a man in his forties in good health and CMV-seronegative. The CDR3 runs from the conserved cysteine through the conserved F or W. A D gene is named only where the DNA matches it firmly. The size of a clone is reported for some rows only, either as once, few or many, or as a class for expanded clones.

V gene	D gene	clone size	J gene	CDR3 length	CDR3 protein	CDR3 DNA
TRBV9	-	-	TRBJ2-6	15	CASSALYRAANVLTF	TGTGCCAGCAGCGCTTTATACAGGGCGGCCAACGTCCTGACTTTC
TRBV5-1	-	-	TRBJ1-1	14	CASSTPTEGTEAFF	TGCGCCAGCAGCACGCCAACAGAGGGCACTGAAGCTTTCTTT
TRBV5-4	TRBD1	-	TRBJ1-1	15	CASSLIEGVTGQAFF	TGTGCCAGCAGCTTGATAGAAGGGGTGACAGGGCAGGCTTTCTTT
TRBV13	TRBD1	-	TRBJ1-1	16	CASSPGTGYMNTEAFF	TGTGCCAGCAGCCCCGGGACAGGGTACATGAACACTGAAGCTTTCTTT
TRBV30	-	-	TRBJ2-2	16	CAWRRRGPTNTGELFF	TGTGCCTGGAGAAGAAGGGGCCCCACTAACACCGGGGAGCTGTTTTTT
TRBV5-1	TRBD2	-	TRBJ2-1	15	CASSIGLATYNEQFF	TGCGCCAGCAGCATAGGACTAGCGACCTACAATGAGCAGTTCTTC
TRBV27	-	few	TRBJ2-5	12	CASSAGSETQYF	TGTGCCAGCAGTGCCGGGAGTGAGACCCAGTACTTC
TRBV28	-	once	TRBJ1-4	15	CASREGGRSNEKLFF	TGTGCCAGCAGGGAGGGCGGGAGGTCTAATGAAAAACTGTTTTTT
TRBV7-2	-	once	TRBJ2-4	13	CASSLERQNIQYF	TGTGCCAGCAGTTTAGAGCGGCAAAACATTCAGTACTTC
TRBV6-5	TRBD1	-	TRBJ1-2	14	CASSSQGDLLGYTF	TGTGCCAGCAGTTCCCAGGGGGACCTCTTGGGCTACACCTTC
TRBV6-4	-	-	TRBJ2-3	16	CASSDSSSQSTDTQYF	TGTGCCAGCAGTGACTCGTCTTCGCAGAGCACAGATACGCAGTATTTT
TRBV4-2	-	-	TRBJ2-2	18	CASSQGFGLAGNTGELFF	TGTGCCAGCAGCCAAGGGTTCGGGCTAGCAGGTAACACCGGGGAGCTGTTTTTT
TRBV7-9	TRBD2	-	TRBJ2-3	15	CASRGLAGGGDTQYF	TGTGCCAGCAGAGGACTAGCGGGAGGCGGAGATACGCAGTATTTT
TRBV6-5	TRBD1	once	TRBJ2-7	15	CASSSGTGGSHEQYF	TGTGCCAGCAGTTCCGGGACAGGGGGGTCCCACGAGCAGTACTTC
TRBV7-6	-	-	TRBJ1-5	14	CASSLQGADQPQHF	TGTGCCAGCAGCCTACAGGGCGCGGATCAGCCCCAGCATTTT
TRBV7-8	-	few	TRBJ1-2	13	CASSLVGGDGYTF	TGTGCCAGCAGCTTAGTGGGGGGGGACGGCTACACCTTC
TRBV19	-	once	TRBJ1-5	12	CASRGVNQPQHF	TGTGCCAGTAGGGGCGTAAATCAGCCCCAGCATTTT
TRBV20-1	-	-	TRBJ2-5	11	CSAREGETQYF	TGCAGTGCTAGGGAGGGAGAGACCCAGTACTTC
TRBV6-1	TRBD2	-	TRBJ2-2	15	CASPASGRSPVELFF	TGTGCCAGCCCTGCTAGCGGGAGGTCCCCCGTAGAGCTGTTTTTT
TRBV4-3	TRBD1	-	TRBJ2-7	15	CASSQGDRASYEQYF	TGCGCCAGCAGCCAAGGGGACAGGGCGTCCTACGAGCAGTACTTC
TRBV9	-	few	TRBJ1-1	17	CASSGEGRAGRDTEAFF	TGTGCCAGCAGCGGGGAGGGGAGGGCAGGGCGGGACACTGAAGCTTTCTTT
TRBV30	-	-	TRBJ2-7	12	CAWSRQFYEQYF	TGTGCCTGGAGTCGCCAGTTCTACGAGCAGTACTTC
TRBV28	-	-	TRBJ1-5	15	CASSFAGAWNQPQHF	TGTGCCAGCAGTTTTGCGGGGGCGTGGAATCAGCCCCAGCATTTT
TRBV7-9	TRBD1	-	TRBJ2-7	16	CASSLAMGQEAYEQYF	TGTGCCAGCAGCTTAGCAATGGGACAGGAGGCCTACGAGCAGTACTTC